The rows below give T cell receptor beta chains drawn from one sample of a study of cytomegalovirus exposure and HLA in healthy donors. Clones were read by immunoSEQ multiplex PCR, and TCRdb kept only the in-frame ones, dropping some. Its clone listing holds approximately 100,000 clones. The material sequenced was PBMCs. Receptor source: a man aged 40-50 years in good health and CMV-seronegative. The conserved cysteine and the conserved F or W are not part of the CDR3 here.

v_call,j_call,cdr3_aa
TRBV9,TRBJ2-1,ASSGRQGSYNEQF
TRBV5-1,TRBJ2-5,ASSLDVGQIETQY
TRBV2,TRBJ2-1,ASTRVNEQF
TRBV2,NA,ASSEGLAGGYRSYEQY
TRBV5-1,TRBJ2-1,ASSSVDSSYNEQF
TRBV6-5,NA,ASSYGDSTGEQY
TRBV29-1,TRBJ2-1,SVGGGNTNEQF
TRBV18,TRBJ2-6,ASSPIEVHAGQGASGANVLT
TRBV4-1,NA,ASSQRLAGATSYEQY
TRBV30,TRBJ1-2,AWSVGGSYT
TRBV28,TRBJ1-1,ASSLLGVNTEAF
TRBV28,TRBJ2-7,ATALQGRGSYEQY
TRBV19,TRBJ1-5,ASTAIPFMGNQPQH
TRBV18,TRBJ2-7,ASSPPGQGAYEQY
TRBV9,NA,ASSVGGRGYEQY
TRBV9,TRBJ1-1,ASSVGPGANTEAF
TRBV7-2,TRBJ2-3,ASSFLRLAGGTDTQY
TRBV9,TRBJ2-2,ASSVSGTGGDGELF
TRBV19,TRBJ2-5,ASSARTSRQETQY
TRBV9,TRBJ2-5,ASSDQIAGGQETQY
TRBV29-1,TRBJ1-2,SVSTGDPNYGYT
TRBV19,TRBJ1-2,ASSPGQGSYGYT
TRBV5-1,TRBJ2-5,ASSDGTGGTIETQY
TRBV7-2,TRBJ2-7,ASSPDRFGEQY
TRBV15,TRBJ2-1,ATSRSDGVGNEQF
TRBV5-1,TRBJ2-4,ASSSLAENIQY
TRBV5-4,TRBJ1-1,ASSPSTERNTEAF
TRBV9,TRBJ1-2,ASSSSRGLADGYT
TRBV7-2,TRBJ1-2,ASSLGTGNYGYT
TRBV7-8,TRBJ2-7,ASSLRGGGSYEQY
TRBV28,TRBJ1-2,ASSGQGWHGYT
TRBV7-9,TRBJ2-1,ASSLGAHNEQF
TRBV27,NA,ASSRSGIYEQY
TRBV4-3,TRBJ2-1,ASSQSLNPRSGVHEQF
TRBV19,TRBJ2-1,ASSISGNAGNEQF
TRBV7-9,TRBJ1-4,ASSLEGRLDGNEKLF
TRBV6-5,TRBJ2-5,ASSYSKGTGQETQY
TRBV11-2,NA,ASSLTSGAYEQY
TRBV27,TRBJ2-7,ASRAGVNVEQY
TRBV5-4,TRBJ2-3,ASSDGGRGRTDTQY
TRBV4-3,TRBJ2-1,ASSQEPSANEQF
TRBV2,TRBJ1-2,ASSPGTAANYGYT
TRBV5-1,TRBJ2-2,ASYRDLGAGELF
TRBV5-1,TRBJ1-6,ASSLGTGGSYNSPLH
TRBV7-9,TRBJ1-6,ASSHLESPLH
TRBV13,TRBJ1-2,ASSKQGRGYT
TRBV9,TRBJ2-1,ASSVAEATPYNEQF
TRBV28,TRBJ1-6,ASSSGSYNSPLH
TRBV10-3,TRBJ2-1,AITKTSGGQNEQF
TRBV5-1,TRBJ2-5,ASSTISTGKETQY
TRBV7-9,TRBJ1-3,ASSLLDSGNTIY
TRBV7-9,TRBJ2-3,ASSPRETIGQWAQY
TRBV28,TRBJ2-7,ASRRQGNWYEQY
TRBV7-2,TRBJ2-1,ASSSSGGAVNEQF
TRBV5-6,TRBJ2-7,ASSFEAGGLYEQY